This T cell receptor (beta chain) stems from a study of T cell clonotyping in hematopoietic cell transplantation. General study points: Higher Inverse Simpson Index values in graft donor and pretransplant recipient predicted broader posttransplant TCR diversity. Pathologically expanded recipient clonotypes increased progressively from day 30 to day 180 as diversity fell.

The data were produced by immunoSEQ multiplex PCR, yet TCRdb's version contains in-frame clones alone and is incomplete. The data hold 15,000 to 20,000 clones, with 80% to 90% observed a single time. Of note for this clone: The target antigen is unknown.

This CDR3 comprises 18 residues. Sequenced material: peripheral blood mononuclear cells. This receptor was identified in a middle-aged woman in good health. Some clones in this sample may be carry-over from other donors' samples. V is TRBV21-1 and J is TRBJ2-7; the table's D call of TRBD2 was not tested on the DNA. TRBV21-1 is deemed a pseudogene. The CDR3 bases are TGTGCCAGCAGCTCTATGGGGAGGCAAGGGTCACCCTCCTACGAGCAGTACTTC. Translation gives CASSSMGRQGSPSYEQYF.